This T cell receptor (beta chain) was documented in a study of graft-versus-host responses after intestinal transplantation. CDR3 length equals 15 residues. Per the germline V gene, CDR1 is MNHEY and CDR2 is SMNVEV (reference sequence). V gave up 4 bases and J gave up 7 bases, with 16 bases separating them. Repertoires were generated with immunoSEQ multiplex PCR, while TCRdb's copy carries only in-frame clones and drops some. The sample yields around 18,000 clones, around 79% seen once. This specimen consisted of PBMCs, obtained 14 days after transplant. This TCR derives from a human patient who received an intestinal transplant, so some T cells may come from the graft donor. The gene calls are TRBV27 and TRBJ2-2, with D possibly being TRBD1 (6 bases). CDR3: CASSSPGRGVGELFF. Written as DNA, the CDR3 is TGTGCCAGCAGTTCGCCCGGCAGGGGAGTCGGGGAGCTGTTTTTT.